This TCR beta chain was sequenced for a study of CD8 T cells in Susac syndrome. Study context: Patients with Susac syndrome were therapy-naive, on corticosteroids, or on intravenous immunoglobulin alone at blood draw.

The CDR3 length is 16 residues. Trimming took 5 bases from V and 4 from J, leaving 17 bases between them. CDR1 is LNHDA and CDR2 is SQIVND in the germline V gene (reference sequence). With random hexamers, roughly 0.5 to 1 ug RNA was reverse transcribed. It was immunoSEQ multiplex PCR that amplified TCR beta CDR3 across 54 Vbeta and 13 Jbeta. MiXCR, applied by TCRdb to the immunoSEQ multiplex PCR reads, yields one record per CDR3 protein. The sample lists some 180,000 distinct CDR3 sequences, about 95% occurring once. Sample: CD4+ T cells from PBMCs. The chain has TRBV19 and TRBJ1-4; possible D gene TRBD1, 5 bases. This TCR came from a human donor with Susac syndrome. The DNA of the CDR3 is TGTGCCAGTAGTTCACGTGGGGCAGCCGATAATGAAAAACTGTTTTTT. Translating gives CASSSRGAADNEKLFF.